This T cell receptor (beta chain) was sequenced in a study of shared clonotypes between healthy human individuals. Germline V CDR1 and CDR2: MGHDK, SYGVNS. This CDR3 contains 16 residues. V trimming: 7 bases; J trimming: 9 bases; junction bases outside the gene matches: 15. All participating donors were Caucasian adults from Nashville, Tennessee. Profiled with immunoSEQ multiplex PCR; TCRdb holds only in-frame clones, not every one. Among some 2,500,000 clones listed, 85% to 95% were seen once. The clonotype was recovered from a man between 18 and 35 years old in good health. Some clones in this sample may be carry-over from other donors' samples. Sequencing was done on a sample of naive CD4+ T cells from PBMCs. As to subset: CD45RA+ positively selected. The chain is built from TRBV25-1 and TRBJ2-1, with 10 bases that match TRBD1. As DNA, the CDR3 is TGTGCCAGCAACCCGTTCCCGGGACAGGGGAATAGTGAGCAGTTCTTC. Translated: CASNPFPGQGNSEQFF. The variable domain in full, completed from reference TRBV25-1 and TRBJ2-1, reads EADIYQTPRYLVIGTGKKITLECSQTMGHDKMYWYQQDPGMELHLIHYSYGVNSTEKGDLSSESTVSRIRTEHFPLTLESARPSHTSQYLCASNPFPGQGNSEQFFGPGTRLTVL.